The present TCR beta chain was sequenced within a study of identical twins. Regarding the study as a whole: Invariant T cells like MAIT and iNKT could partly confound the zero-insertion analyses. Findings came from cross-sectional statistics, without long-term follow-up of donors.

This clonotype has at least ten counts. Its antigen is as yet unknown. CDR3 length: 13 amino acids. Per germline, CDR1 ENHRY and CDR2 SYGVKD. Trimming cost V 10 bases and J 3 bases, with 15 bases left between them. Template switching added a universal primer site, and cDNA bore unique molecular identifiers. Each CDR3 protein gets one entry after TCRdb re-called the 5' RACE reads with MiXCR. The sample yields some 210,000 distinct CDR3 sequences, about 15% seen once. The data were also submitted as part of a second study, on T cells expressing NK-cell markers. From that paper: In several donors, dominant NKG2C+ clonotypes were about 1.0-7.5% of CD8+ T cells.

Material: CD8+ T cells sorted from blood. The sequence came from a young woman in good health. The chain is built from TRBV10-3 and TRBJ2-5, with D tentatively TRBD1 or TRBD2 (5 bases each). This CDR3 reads CATRTRGEETQYF. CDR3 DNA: TGTGCCACGAGAACGAGGGGCGAAGAGACCCAGTACTTC.